The sample holds a few counts of the clone carrying this T cell receptor beta chain. Its matching antigen is unknown. This entry belongs to a study of breast tumors, draining lymph nodes, adjacent tissues. Study-wide points: The data were judged consistent with most tumor T cells coming from lymph node and expanding in tumor. Compared with lymph nodes, tumors were less diverse; compared with nontumor tissue, more.

TCRdb re-called the multiplex PCR reads with MiXCR, one entry per CDR3 protein. The sample lists around 13,000 distinct CDR3 sequences, under 80% seen once, with about two fifths in the top ten. The CDR3 runs 14 residues. Looked up from germline, CDR1 is MGHDK and CDR2 is SYGVNS. V lost 0 bases and J 7 bases, leaving 10 bases between the germline ends. The rearrangement uses TRBV25-1 and TRBJ2-1; no definite D call. This TCR was sampled from a female donor with breast cancer. Some clones in this sample may be carry-over from other donors' samples. Sequenced input: tumor-adjacent breast tissue. The CDR3 here is CASSEYSVSNEQFF. DNA for the CDR3: TGTGCCAGCAGTGAATACTCCGTTTCTAATGAGCAGTTCTTC.